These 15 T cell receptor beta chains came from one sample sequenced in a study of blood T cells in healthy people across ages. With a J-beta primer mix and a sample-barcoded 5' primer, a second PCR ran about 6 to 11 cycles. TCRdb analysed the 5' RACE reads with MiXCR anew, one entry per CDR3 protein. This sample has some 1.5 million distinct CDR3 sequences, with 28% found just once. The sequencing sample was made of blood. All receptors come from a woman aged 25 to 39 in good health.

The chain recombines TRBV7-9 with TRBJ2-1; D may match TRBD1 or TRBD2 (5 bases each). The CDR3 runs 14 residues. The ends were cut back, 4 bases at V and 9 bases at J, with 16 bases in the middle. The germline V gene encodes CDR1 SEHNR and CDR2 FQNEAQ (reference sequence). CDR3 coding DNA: TGTGCCAGCAGCTCGCCAGGGACCCCTGGTGAGCAGTTCTTC. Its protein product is CASSSPGTPGEQFF.

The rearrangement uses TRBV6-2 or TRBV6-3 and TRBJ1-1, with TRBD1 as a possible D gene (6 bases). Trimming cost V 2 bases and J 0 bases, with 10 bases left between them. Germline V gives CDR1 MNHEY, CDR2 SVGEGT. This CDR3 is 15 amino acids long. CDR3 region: CASSYRGLMNTEAFF. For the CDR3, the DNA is TGTGCCAGCAGTTACCGGGGGCTCATGAACACTGAAGCTTTCTTT.

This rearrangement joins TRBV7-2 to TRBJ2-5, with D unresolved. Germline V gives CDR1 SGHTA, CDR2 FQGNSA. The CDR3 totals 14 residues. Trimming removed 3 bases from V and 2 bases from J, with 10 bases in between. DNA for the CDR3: TGTGCCAGCAGCTTTTTTAACGGACAAGAGACCCAGTACTTC. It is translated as CASSFFNGQETQYF.

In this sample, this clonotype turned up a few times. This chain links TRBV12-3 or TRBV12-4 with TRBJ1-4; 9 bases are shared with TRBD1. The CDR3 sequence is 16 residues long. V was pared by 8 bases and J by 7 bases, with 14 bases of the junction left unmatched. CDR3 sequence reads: CASAYYPKQGAEKLFF. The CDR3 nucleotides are TGTGCCAGCGCCTACTACCCCAAACAGGGGGCTGAAAAACTGTTTTTT.

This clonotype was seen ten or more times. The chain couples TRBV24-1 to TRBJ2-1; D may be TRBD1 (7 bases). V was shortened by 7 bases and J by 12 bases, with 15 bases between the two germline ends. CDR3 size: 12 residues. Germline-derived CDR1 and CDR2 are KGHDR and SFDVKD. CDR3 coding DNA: TGTGCCACCAGCTCATCTCAGGGGGGGCAGTTCTTC. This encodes CATSSSQGGQFF.

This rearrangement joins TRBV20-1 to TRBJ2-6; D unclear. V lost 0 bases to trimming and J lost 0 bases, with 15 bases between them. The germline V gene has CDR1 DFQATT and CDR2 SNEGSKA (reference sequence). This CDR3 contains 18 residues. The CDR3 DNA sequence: TGCAGTGCTAGAGATGGCAGTCCTTCATACTCTGGGGCCAACGTCCTGACTTTC. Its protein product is CSARDGSPSYSGANVLTF.

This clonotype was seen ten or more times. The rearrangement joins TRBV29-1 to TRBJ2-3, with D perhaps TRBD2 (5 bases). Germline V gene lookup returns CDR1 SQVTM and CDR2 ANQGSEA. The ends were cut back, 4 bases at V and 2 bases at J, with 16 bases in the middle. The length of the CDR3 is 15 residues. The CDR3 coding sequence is TGCAGCGTTGCCCGCGGGTATAGGGTCACAGATACGCAGTATTTT. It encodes CSVARGYRVTDTQYF.

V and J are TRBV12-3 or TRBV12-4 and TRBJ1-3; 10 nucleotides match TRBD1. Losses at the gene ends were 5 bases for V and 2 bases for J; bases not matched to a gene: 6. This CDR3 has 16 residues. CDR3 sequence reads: CASSRDRGMPGNTIYF. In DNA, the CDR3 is TGTGCCAGCAGTCGGGACAGGGGTATGCCTGGAAACACCATATATTTT.

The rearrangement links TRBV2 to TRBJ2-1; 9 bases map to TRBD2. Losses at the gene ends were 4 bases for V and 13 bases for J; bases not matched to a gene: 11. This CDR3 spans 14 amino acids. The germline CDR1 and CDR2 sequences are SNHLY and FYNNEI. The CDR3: CASSAGTSSETQFF. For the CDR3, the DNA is TGTGCCAGCAGTGCCGGGACTAGCTCCGAGACCCAGTTCTTC.

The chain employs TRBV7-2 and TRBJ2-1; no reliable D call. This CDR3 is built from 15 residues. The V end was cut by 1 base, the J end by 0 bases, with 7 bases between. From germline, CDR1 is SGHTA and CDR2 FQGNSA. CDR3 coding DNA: TGTGCCAGCAGCTTAGACGCCTTCTCCTACAATGAGCAGTTCTTC. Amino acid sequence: CASSLDAFSYNEQFF.

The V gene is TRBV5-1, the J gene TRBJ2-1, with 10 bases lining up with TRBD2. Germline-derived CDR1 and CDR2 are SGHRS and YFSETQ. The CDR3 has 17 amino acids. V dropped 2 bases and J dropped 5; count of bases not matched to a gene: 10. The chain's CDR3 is CASSFNPSGRSHNEQFF. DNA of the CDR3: TGCGCCAGCAGCTTCAACCCTAGCGGGAGATCCCACAATGAGCAGTTCTTC. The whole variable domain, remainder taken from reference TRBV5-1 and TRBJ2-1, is KAGVTQTPRYLIKTRGQQVTLSCSPISGHRSVSWYQQTPGQGLQFLFEYFSETQRNKGNFPGRFSGRQFSNSRSEMNVSTLELGDSALYLCASSFNPSGRSHNEQFFGPGTRLTVL.

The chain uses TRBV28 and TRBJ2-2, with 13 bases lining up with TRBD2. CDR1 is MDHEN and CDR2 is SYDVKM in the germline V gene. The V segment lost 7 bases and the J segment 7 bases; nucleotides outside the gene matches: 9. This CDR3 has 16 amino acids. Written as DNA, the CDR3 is TGTGCCAGCAATAGTCGGACTAGCGGGGGTATCGGGGAGCTGTTTTTT. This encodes CASNSRTSGGIGELFF.

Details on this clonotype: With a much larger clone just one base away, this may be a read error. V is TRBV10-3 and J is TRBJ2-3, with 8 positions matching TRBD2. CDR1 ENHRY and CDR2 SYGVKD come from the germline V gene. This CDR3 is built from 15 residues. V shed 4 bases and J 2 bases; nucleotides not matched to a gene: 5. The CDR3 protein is CAISVAGTSTDTQYF. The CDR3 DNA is TGTGCCATCAGTGTAGCGGGGACATCCACAGATACGCAGTATTTT.

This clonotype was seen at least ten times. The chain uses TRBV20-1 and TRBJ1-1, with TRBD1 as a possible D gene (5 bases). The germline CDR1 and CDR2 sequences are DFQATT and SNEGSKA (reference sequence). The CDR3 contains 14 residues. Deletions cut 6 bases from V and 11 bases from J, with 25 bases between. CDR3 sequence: CSATVIHRDGRAFF. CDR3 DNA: TGCAGTGCGACCGTTATTCACCGGGACGGGAGGGCTTTCTTT.

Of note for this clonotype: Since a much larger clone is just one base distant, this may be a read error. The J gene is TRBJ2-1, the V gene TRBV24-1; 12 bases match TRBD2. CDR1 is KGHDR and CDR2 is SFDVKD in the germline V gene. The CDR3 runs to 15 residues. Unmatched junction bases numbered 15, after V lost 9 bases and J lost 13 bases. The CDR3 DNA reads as TGTGCCACCCATTGGACTAGCGGGACCCAAGAGACCCAGTTCTTC. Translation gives CATHWTSGTQETQFF.